The present TCR beta chain was sequenced within a study of tumor-infiltrating lymphocytes in primary liver carcinoma. Study-level results: Overlap in tumor-adjacent and tumor-blood pairs fell below that of tumor region pairs.

It was from approximately 20-30 mg of unsorted bulk tissue that RNA and DNA were co-extracted. No treatment had been given to the patients, who were chronically infected with HBV. The proportion of viable tumor cells exceeded 85% in every tumor sample. As to this clonotype: Its antigen is currently unknown. Relative to the germline gene, one junction end is altered; a read error may explain this.

With a constant-region primer, TCR beta cDNA was made from approximately 500 ng of total RNA. Slightly modified ARM-PCR with three nested multiplex PCR rounds yielded TCR beta libraries. TCRdb re-called the multiplex PCR reads with MiXCR, one entry per CDR3 protein. The sample carries 100,000 to 150,000 distinct CDR3 sequences, around 64% recorded once. The receptor comes from a woman aged 55-69 years with primary liver carcinoma and hepatitis B virus infection. Sample: liver tumor tissue from sampling region 3. Documented subset: tumor region T3, left-lateral pole.

CDR3 sequence reads: CARSSSASGRLKQYF. CDR3 DNA: TGTGCCAGGAGTTCATCGGCTAGCGGGAGACTGAAGCAGTACTTC. The V call is TRBV6-5, the J call TRBJ2-7, with 10 bases identical to TRBD2. CDR3 length equals 15 residues. Germline V lookup: CDR1 MNHEY, CDR2 SVGAGI.